Listed below are T cell receptor beta chains from one sample, sequenced in a study of T cells in localized non-small cell lung cancer. Clones were sequenced by immunoSEQ multiplex PCR, and TCRdb holds only the in-frame ones, with some missing. This sample yields 70,000 to 95,000 clones, of which approximately 91% are seen a single time; roughly 4.3% belongs to the top ten. The sample in question was PBMCs, obtained before any cancer treatment. The receptor set was obtained from a woman aged 40 to 75 with stage II squamous cell lung carcinoma. Each CDR3 is given with its conserved first and last residue.

j_gene: TRBJ2-3
v_gene: TRBV11-2
CDR3aa: CASSYGGVGDTQYF

j_gene: TRBJ1-1
v_gene: TRBV10-3
CDR3aa: CAISVDRNTEAFF

j_gene: TRBJ1-2
v_gene: TRBV6-1
CDR3aa: CASRGLSDYGYTF

j_gene: TRBJ2-2
v_gene: TRBV28
CDR3aa: CASSFRLGGGTGRSTGELFF

j_gene: TRBJ2-1
v_gene: TRBV6-5
CDR3aa: CASRHLAGLYNEQFF

j_gene: TRBJ1-5
v_gene: TRBV19
CDR3aa: CASIGEGTHYQPQHF

j_gene: TRBJ1-5
v_gene: TRBV28
CDR3aa: CAIRPSGNQPQHF

j_gene: TRBJ2-2
v_gene: TRBV25-1
CDR3aa: CASKTRAGELFF

j_gene: TRBJ1-4
v_gene: TRBV27
CDR3aa: CASSLLRGSEKLFF

j_gene: TRBJ1-1
v_gene: TRBV5-1
CDR3aa: CASSLSTTGVSTEAFF

j_gene: TRBJ1-2
v_gene: TRBV6-5
CDR3aa: CASSYGTGGYTF

j_gene: TRBJ1-2
v_gene: TRBV13
CDR3aa: CASSLDRSNYGYTF

j_gene: TRBJ1-2
v_gene: TRBV5-1
CDR3aa: CASSLREWYGYTF

j_gene: TRBJ1-1
v_gene: TRBV19
CDR3aa: CASSIGQGAEAFF

j_gene: TRBJ2-7
v_gene: TRBV7-6
CDR3aa: CASSSQQGIEQYF

j_gene: TRBJ1-3
v_gene: TRBV2
CDR3aa: CASRRGNTIYF

j_gene: TRBJ1-2
v_gene: TRBV27
CDR3aa: CASSKSYGYTF

j_gene: TRBJ1-1
v_gene: TRBV5-1
CDR3aa: CASSPNVERANTEAFF

j_gene: TRBJ2-1
v_gene: TRBV6-5
CDR3aa: CASSYRELVYNEQFF

j_gene: TRBJ1-6
v_gene: TRBV4-1
CDR3aa: CASGLFPLHF

j_gene: TRBJ2-3
v_gene: TRBV28
CDR3aa: CASSRGDTQYF

j_gene: TRBJ1-5
v_gene: TRBV28
CDR3aa: CASSPPDQPQHF

j_gene: TRBJ2-5
v_gene: TRBV19
CDR3aa: CASSGRGETQYF

j_gene: TRBJ2-1
v_gene: TRBV6-6
CDR3aa: CASSRLGHNEQFF

j_gene: TRBJ1-5
v_gene: TRBV6-1
CDR3aa: CASSGVGTGASNQPQHF

j_gene: TRBJ2-2
v_gene: TRBV6-1
CDR3aa: CASSAFTGGSVPGELFF

j_gene: TRBJ1-5
v_gene: TRBV6-1
CDR3aa: CASRNKGSSNQPQHF

j_gene: TRBJ1-2
v_gene: TRBV30
CDR3aa: CAWSVLAGGGYTF

j_gene: TRBJ1-1
v_gene: TRBV6-1
CDR3aa: CASRRRANTEAFF

j_gene: TRBJ2-7
v_gene: TRBV7-2
CDR3aa: CASSLSASSYEQYF

j_gene: TRBJ2-3
v_gene: TRBV20-1
CDR3aa: CSARVGDTQYF

j_gene: TRBJ2-1
v_gene: TRBV29-1
CDR3aa: CSVESPGGSYNEQFF

j_gene: TRBJ2-3
v_gene: TRBV10-1
CDR3aa: CASKASGRADTQYF

j_gene: TRBJ1-2
v_gene: TRBV7-9
CDR3aa: CASSLARLNYTF

j_gene: TRBJ2-7
v_gene: TRBV28
CDR3aa: CASSFGLINSYEQYF

j_gene: TRBJ2-7
v_gene: TRBV2
CDR3aa: CASSEDGTRAEQYF

j_gene: TRBJ1-4
v_gene: TRBV25-1
CDR3aa: CASSEPSGPGEKLFF

j_gene: TRBJ2-1
v_gene: TRBV18
CDR3aa: CASSPWGAYNEQFF

j_gene: TRBJ2-1
v_gene: TRBV5-6
CDR3aa: CASTVAGDSSYNEQFF

j_gene: TRBJ2-1
v_gene: TRBV18
CDR3aa: CASSPTQGHEQFF

j_gene: TRBJ1-4
v_gene: TRBV19
CDR3aa: CASRRQGARDEKLFF

j_gene: TRBJ1-4
v_gene: TRBV5-8
CDR3aa: CASSLGDRDFEKLFF

j_gene: TRBJ2-5
v_gene: TRBV7-9
CDR3aa: CASSLVASQETQYF

j_gene: TRBJ2-1
v_gene: TRBV2
CDR3aa: CASSAGDSSYNEQFF

j_gene: TRBJ1-1
v_gene: TRBV27
CDR3aa: CASSSQGRTEAFF

j_gene: TRBJ1-2
v_gene: TRBV9
CDR3aa: CASSVGPAYTF

j_gene: TRBJ1-1
v_gene: TRBV5-1
CDR3aa: CASSLETRATEAFF

j_gene: TRBJ1-2
v_gene: TRBV4-2
CDR3aa: CASSQINRDSYTF

j_gene: TRBJ2-7
v_gene: TRBV11-2
CDR3aa: CASSLAYASYEQYF

j_gene: TRBJ1-1
v_gene: TRBV28
CDR3aa: CASTIQGENTEAFF

j_gene: TRBJ1-2
v_gene: TRBV6-1
CDR3aa: CASSEPPGTGIKGGSYTF

j_gene: TRBJ1-1
v_gene: TRBV30
CDR3aa: CAWNGRSTGAFF

j_gene: TRBJ1-6
v_gene: TRBV25-1
CDR3aa: CASSETTLGGSYNSPLHF